The entry below gives a single TCR beta chain sequence along with its context. What it binds is unknown. Profiling relied on immunoSEQ multiplex PCR, and the TCRdb table lists in-frame clones only, not all of them. The sample consists of about 100,000 clones, over 85% of them appearing once. The V segment lost 0 bases and the J segment 3 bases; nucleotides outside the gene matches: 11. This CDR3 has 19 amino acids. Germline V CDR1 and CDR2: SGHRS, YFSETQ. Mixed chimerism was transient after nonmyeloablative marrow transplants from related graft donors. The data derive from a study of Tregs in tolerant kidney transplant recipients. Study-level results: Changing PCR primers prevented nucleotide comparison between some patients' samples.

The sample consisted of CD4+ T cells from blood (PBMCs), taken 12 months after the transplant. This clonotype originated in a human patient who received a combined kidney and bone marrow transplant. A share of the T cells may be of graft donor origin. The chain joins TRBV5-1 to TRBJ2-2, with TRBD1 matching over 10 bases. For the CDR3, the DNA is TGCGCCAGCAGCTTGGGACAGGGGGCTTTCTTATCGTACACCGGGGAGCTGTTTTTT. It specifies CASSLGQGAFLSYTGELFF.